The 10 T cell receptor beta chains below all came from one sample that was sequenced in a study of shared clonotypes between healthy human individuals. Naive-designated CD8 cells lacked CD45RO, were positively enriched for CCR7, and omitted terminally differentiated effector memory CD45RA+ cells. Assay: immunoSEQ multiplex PCR; the TCRdb copy retains only in-frame clones and omits some. The sample records around 1,900,000 clones, just over 90% being singletons. Sequencing was carried out using naive CD8+ T cells from PBMCs. The source of these receptors is a man aged 18 to 35 in good health. Some clones in this sample may be carry-over from other donors' samples.

The chain combines TRBV9 with TRBJ2-3, with 11 bases fitting TRBD2. The CDR3 is made up of 15 amino acids. J lost 3 bases, V lost 3 bases, and 3 bases had no gene match. CDR1 and CDR2 from the germline V gene are SGDLS and YYNGEE. Here the CDR3 DNA reads TGTGCCAGCAGCGCAACTAGCGGGAGAACAGATACGCAGTATTTT. The encoded protein is CASSATSGRTDTQYF.

The chain recombines TRBV5-1 with TRBJ2-5; the match to TRBD1 covers 8 bases. J gave up 1 base and V 1 base, and 3 bases lay outside the gene matches. Looked up from germline, CDR1 is SGHRS and CDR2 is YFSETQ. This CDR3 has 15 residues. CDR3: CASSLMDRVQETQYF. The CDR3 coding sequence is TGCGCCAGCAGCTTGATGGACAGGGTCCAAGAGACCCAGTACTTC. The whole variable domain, remainder taken from reference TRBV5-1 and TRBJ2-5, is KAGVTQTPRYLIKTRGQQVTLSCSPISGHRSVSWYQQTPGQGLQFLFEYFSETQRNKGNFPGRFSGRQFSNSRSEMNVSTLELGDSALYLCASSLMDRVQETQYFGPGTRLLVL.

The CDR3 nucleotides are TGTGCCAGCAGAACAATAAAAAACATTCAGTACTTC. Protein sequence: CASRTIKNIQYF. V and J are TRBV11-2 and TRBJ2-4; D call uncertain. The CDR3 is 12 amino acids. CDR1 is SGHAT, CDR2 FQNNGV, per germline. V dropped 6 bases and J dropped 4 bases, with 7 bases sitting between them.

This chain connects TRBV7-2 to TRBJ1-1; TRBD1 aligns across 9 bases. Per the germline V gene, CDR1 is SGHTA and CDR2 is FQGNSA. The CDR3 is 16 residues long. V shed 0 bases, J shed 4 bases, and the junction held 6 bases outside the gene matches. CDR3 in amino acids: CASSLAARTGATEAFF. The CDR3, as DNA: TGTGCCAGCAGCTTAGCGGCCCGGACAGGGGCCACTGAAGCTTTCTTT.

V gene TRBV27 combines with J gene TRBJ2-3; D not certain. Trimming removed 6 bases at V and 4 bases at J, with 20 bases between. In germline, CDR1 is MNHEY, CDR2 SMNVEV (reference sequence). The length of the CDR3 is 16 residues. The CDR3 bases are TGTGCCAGCAGCTATCTTATCCCCAACGGCGCAGATACGCAGTATTTT. Its protein product is CASSYLIPNGADTQYF.

V gene TRBV19 combines with J gene TRBJ1-5, with 9 bases lining up with TRBD1. Germline V CDR1 and CDR2: LNHDA, SQIVND (reference sequence). The V segment lost 6 bases and the J segment 4 bases; nucleotides outside the gene matches: 7. The CDR3 consists of 15 residues. CDR3 sequence reads: CASSLGTGNNQPQHF. The CDR3 nucleotides read TGTGCCAGTAGCCTCGGGACAGGGAATAATCAGCCCCAGCATTTT.

The chain has TRBV4-2 and TRBJ2-1; 7 positions agree with TRBD2. CDR1 is LGHNA, CDR2 YNFKEQ, per germline. Unmatched junction bases numbered 10, after V lost 1 base and J lost 4 bases. The CDR3 totals 17 residues. CDR3 residues: CASSQVGGRGTYNEQFF. CDR3 in DNA: TGTGCCAGCAGCCAAGTCGGGGGGAGAGGCACTTACAATGAGCAGTTCTTC.

This chain joins TRBV6-5 and TRBJ2-5, with D tentatively TRBD1 (6 bases). Germline CDR1 is MNHEY and CDR2 is SVGAGI. Trimming took off 4 bases at V and 5 bases at J, with 14 bases between the two ends. CDR3 size: 14 residues. The CDR3 region has the DNA TGTGCCAGCAGTTCCACAGGGTCTGGGGAGACCCAGTACTTC. Translating gives CASSSTGSGETQYF.

The V call is TRBV7-6, the J call TRBJ1-2; possible D gene TRBD1, 6 bases. The V gene's germline CDR1 is SGHVS and CDR2 FNYEAQ. This CDR3 spans 15 amino acids. Trimming pared 5 bases from V and 0 bases from J, leaving 13 bases between. CDR3 loop: CASSPWTETNYGYTF. The CDR3 DNA reads as TGTGCCAGCAGCCCGTGGACAGAGACTAACTATGGCTACACCTTC. The full variable domain, in which reference TRBV7-6 and TRBJ1-2 provide the parts outside the CDR3, is GAGVSQSPRYKVTKRGQDVALRCDPISGHVSLYWYRQALGQGPEFLTYFNYEAQQDKSGLPNDRFSAERPEGSISTLTIQRTEQRDSAMYRCASSPWTETNYGYTFGSGTRLTVV.

This clone was seen a single time. V gene TRBV7-9 combines with J gene TRBJ2-2, with a tentative D call TRBD1 (5 bases). Trimming removed 5 bases at V and 0 bases at J, with 13 bases between. Germline V gene data show CDR1 as SEHNR and CDR2 as FQNEAQ (reference sequence). The CDR3 is 16 residues long. The CDR3 DNA reads TGTGCCAGCAGCCTGAGACAGTTTTCGAACACCGGGGAGCTGTTTTTT. The encoded protein is CASSLRQFSNTGELFF. The entire variable domain, with the rest obtained from reference TRBV7-9 and TRBJ2-2, is as follows: DTGVSQNPRHKITKRGQNVTFRCDPISEHNRLYWYRQTLGQGPEFLTYFQNEAQLEKSRLLSDRFSAERPKGSFSTLEIQRTEQGDSAMYLCASSLRQFSNTGELFFGEGSRLTVL.